The present entry profiles one T cell receptor beta chain with its context. PCR primers comprised 60 Vbeta and 13 Jbeta primers. Some clones are missing from TCRdb's copy, which holds only in-frame ones; the method was immunoSEQ multiplex PCR. The sample includes 110,000 or so clones, approximately 76% of them seen just once. The germline gives CDR1 SQVTM, CDR2 ANQGSEA. The CDR3 is 11 amino acids. V was trimmed by 3 bases and J by 8 bases, leaving 10 bases between them. These data come from a study of cytomegalovirus exposure and HLA in healthy donors. V and J are TRBV29-1 and TRBJ1-2; D not certain. This receptor was taken from a middle-aged man in good health and CMV-seropositive. The sequencing input was PBMCs. CDR3 sequence (DNA): TGCAGCGTTGATGATAAGCGGGGCTACACCTTC. It codes for CSVDDKRGYTF.